This T cell receptor (beta chain) was recorded in a study of cytomegalovirus exposure and HLA in healthy donors. Findings and limits, study-wide: The study flagged some 170 TCR beta chains as cytomegalovirus-associated.

Looked up from germline, CDR1 is MDHEN and CDR2 is SYDVKM. V lost 2 bases, J lost 8 bases, and 21 bases lay in between. This CDR3 is 17 amino acids long. In the PCR, 60 Vbeta and 13 Jbeta primers were used. Clones were sequenced by immunoSEQ multiplex PCR, and TCRdb holds only the in-frame ones, with some missing. The table has 150,000 or so clones, 65% to 85% seen once. Concerning this clone: As yet, its antigen is unknown.

The TCR comes from a woman in her fifties or sixties in good health and CMV-seropositive. This chain uses TRBV28 with TRBJ2-2; TRBD2 is a possible D gene (5 bases). Sequenced input: PBMCs. The CDR3 DNA sequence: TGTGCCAGCAGTTTACCCGTACCTACCCGGACTCGGGGGGAGCTGTTTTTT. Translating gives CASSLPVPTRTRGELFF.